This TCR beta chain comes out of a study of cytomegalovirus exposure and HLA in healthy donors. Study in general: Earlier results showed 117 million unique TCR beta sequences derived from roughly 200 million T cells. The study's findings and limits: Clonal expansion was found to be greater in HLA-associated TCR beta chains than in equally common others in a later analysis. Later, an analysis found that common viral pathogens appeared to be linked with several of the most significant clusters.

The CDR3 totals 14 residues. V gave up 4 bases and J gave up 2 bases; unmatched junction bases: 4. CDR1 is SGHNT, CDR2 YYREEE, per germline (reference sequence). This PCR relied on a set of 60 Vbeta primers and 13 Jbeta primers. TCRdb keeps only in-frame clones here, not all; method: immunoSEQ multiplex PCR. This table lists about 160,000 clones. In the case of this clone: The antigen is unknown.

This clonotype originated in an older woman in good health and CMV-seronegative. The rearrangement links TRBV5-4 to TRBJ1-1; 8 nucleotides agree with TRBD1. Sequences were obtained from PBMCs. Here the CDR3 reads CASSKGQENTEAFF. In DNA form, the CDR3 reads TGTGCCAGCAGCAAGGGACAGGAAAACACTGAAGCTTTCTTT.